This T cell receptor (beta chain) was profiled in a study of blood T cell repertoires in COVID-19. Sequencing was performed with immunoSEQ multiplex PCR; in TCRdb, only in-frame clones are kept and a portion is missing. The data contain 350,000 or so clones, over 75% of them singletons. The TCR was taken from a woman aged 25 to 39 with COVID-19, enrolled during active disease. Source material: peripheral blood.

The CDR3 coding sequence is TGTGCCAGCAGCGCGGGACTGTTAACGGGGGATGAGCAGTTCTTC. Amino acids: CASSAGLLTGDEQFF. The rearrangement uses TRBV7-9 and TRBJ2-1; D perhaps matches TRBD2 (6 bases). This CDR3 is 15 amino acids long. Germline V lookup: CDR1 SEHNR, CDR2 FQNEAQ (reference sequence). V shed 5 bases and J shed 8 bases, with 19 bases lying between them. The variable domain in full, with the rest retrieved from reference TRBV7-9 and TRBJ2-1, is DTGVSQNPRHKITKRGQNVTFRCDPISEHNRLYWYRQTLGQGPEFLTYFQNEAQLEKSRLLSDRFSAERPKGSFSTLEIQRTEQGDSAMYLCASSAGLLTGDEQFFGPGTRLTVL.